This TCR beta chain was observed in a study of T cells in Graves' hyperthyroidism and ophthalmopathy. Study outcomes and limitations: Ophthalmopathy was separated from stable hyperthyroidism by a 13 V-J model. Most thyroid clonotypes expanded above 0.001 were also detected in blood.

Many counts were recorded for this clonotype. Its matching antigen is unknown. The CDR3 has 14 residues. V was trimmed by 3 bases and J by 7 bases, leaving 15 bases between them. The germline V gene has CDR1 LGHDT and CDR2 YNNKEL (reference sequence). PBMCs were sourced from less than 12 ml fresh peripheral blood. RNA transcripts gave rise to amplified TCR beta CDR3 regions. Initially, a first-round RT-PCR of the TCR CDR3 employed the HTBI primer set. TCRdb reprocessed the multiplex PCR reads via MiXCR and lists one record per CDR3 protein. The sample includes a few hundred thousand distinct CDR3 sequences, around 20% of them seen just once.

The receptor's source is a middle-aged man with Graves' hyperthyroidism. Sequencing was carried out using blood. The gene calls are TRBV3-1 and TRBJ1-2; D might be TRBD1 (5 bases). CDR3 sequence: CASSQGGGVLGYTF. The DNA for the CDR3 is TGTGCCAGCAGCCAGGGGGGGGGAGTCCTTGGCTACACCTTC.